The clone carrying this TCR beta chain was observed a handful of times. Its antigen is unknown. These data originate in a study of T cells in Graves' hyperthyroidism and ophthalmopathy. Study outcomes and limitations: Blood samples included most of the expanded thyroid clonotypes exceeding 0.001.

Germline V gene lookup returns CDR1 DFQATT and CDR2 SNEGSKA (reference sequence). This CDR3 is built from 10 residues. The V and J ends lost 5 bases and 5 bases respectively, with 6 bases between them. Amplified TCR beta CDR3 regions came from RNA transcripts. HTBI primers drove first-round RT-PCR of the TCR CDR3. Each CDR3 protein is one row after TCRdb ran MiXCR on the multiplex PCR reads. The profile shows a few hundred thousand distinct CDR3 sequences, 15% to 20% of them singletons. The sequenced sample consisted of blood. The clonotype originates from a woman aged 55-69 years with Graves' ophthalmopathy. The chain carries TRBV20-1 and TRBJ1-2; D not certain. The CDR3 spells CSAGYYGYTF. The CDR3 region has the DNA TGCAGTGCTGGTTATTATGGCTACACCTTC.